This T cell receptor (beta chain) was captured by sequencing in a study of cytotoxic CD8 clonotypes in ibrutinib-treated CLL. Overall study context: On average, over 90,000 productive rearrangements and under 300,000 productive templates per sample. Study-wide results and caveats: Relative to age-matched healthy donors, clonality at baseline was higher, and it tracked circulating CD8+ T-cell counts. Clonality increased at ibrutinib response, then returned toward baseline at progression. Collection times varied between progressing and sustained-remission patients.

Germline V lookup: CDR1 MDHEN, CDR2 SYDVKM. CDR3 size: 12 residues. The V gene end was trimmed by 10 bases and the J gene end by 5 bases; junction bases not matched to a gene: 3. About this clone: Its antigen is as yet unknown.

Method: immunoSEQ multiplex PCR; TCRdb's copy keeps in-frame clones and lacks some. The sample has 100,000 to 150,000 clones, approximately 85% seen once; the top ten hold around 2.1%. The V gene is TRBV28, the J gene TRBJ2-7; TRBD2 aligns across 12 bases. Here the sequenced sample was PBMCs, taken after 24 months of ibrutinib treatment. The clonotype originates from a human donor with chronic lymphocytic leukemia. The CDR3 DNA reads TGTGCCACCCGACTAGCGGGGGACGAGCAGTACTTC. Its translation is CATRLAGDEQYF.